The 6 T cell receptor beta chains listed next were all sequenced from one sample in a study of T cell responses to AZD1222 COVID-19 vaccine. The table came from immunoSEQ multiplex PCR; TCRdb's copy has only in-frame clones and leaves some out. The table includes 160,000 or so clones, around 89% detected once. The material was peripheral blood, obtained 28 days after the second dose of the MenACWY control vaccine. Source of these receptors: an adult who received the MenACWY meningococcal vaccine as a control.

This sequence joins TRBV7-9 and TRBJ1-2; TRBD1 might be the D (5 bases). Germline-derived CDR1 and CDR2 are SEHNR and FQNEAQ (reference sequence). This CDR3 contains 18 residues. V was pared by 2 bases and J by 0 bases, with 19 bases between. The CDR3 coding sequence is TGTGCCAGCAGCTTATGGCGCGGGGCCGAAACTCCTAACTATGGCTACACCTTC. The encoded protein is CASSLWRGAETPNYGYTF.

V gene TRBV2 combines with J gene TRBJ1-2, with D maybe TRBD1 (5 bases). CDR3 length equals 14 residues. The ends were cut back, 5 bases at V and 0 bases at J, with 10 bases in the middle. Germline V gene lookup returns CDR1 SNHLY and CDR2 FYNNEI. The DNA for the CDR3 is TGTGCCAGCAGTACCCAGGGTTCTAACTATGGCTACACCTTC. As protein: CASSTQGSNYGYTF.

The gene calls are TRBV5-5 and TRBJ2-1, with D unclear. Germline CDR1 and CDR2: SGHKS and YYEKEE (reference sequence). V shed 3 bases and J shed 4 bases, with 5 bases lying between them. The CDR3 sequence is 12 residues long. The CDR3 loop reads CASSSRYNEQFF. CDR3 DNA: TGTGCCAGCAGCTCCCGGTACAATGAGCAGTTCTTC.

V usage is TRBV6-5 and J usage is TRBJ2-7, with TRBD1 matching over 12 bases. The CDR3 length is 15 residues. Trimming took 5 bases from V and 6 from J; bases not matched to a gene: 8. Germline CDR1 is MNHEY and CDR2 is SVGAGI. CDR3 in DNA: TGTGCCAGCAGTCCCAGGGGACAGGGGGCAATCGAGCAGTACTTC. Encoded protein: CASSPRGQGAIEQYF.

V gene TRBV4-2 combines with J gene TRBJ2-1; 8 bases agree with TRBD2. The CDR3 consists of 16 residues. CDR1 is LGHNA and CDR2 is YNFKEQ in the germline V gene. V shed 3 bases, J shed 4 bases, and the junction held 8 bases outside the gene matches. The CDR3, as DNA: TGTGCCAGCAGCCAGGAACTAGCGGAGACGTACAATGAGCAGTTCTTC. Translated: CASSQELAETYNEQFF.

This clone was counted only a few times. J is TRBJ1-6 and V is TRBV28, with D possibly being TRBD1 (6 bases). Looked up from germline, CDR1 is MDHEN and CDR2 is SYDVKM. The length of the CDR3 is 13 residues. Trimming left V 8 bases short and J 7 bases short, with 12 bases between. The CDR3 DNA is TGTGCCAGCGGCCGACAGGCCAATTCACCCCTCCACTTT. Its translation: CASGRQANSPLHF.